The sequence of this T cell receptor beta chain was determined in a study of blood T cell repertoires in COVID-19. As for the study in general: Samples of COVID-19 (acute and convalescent) were obtained from the United States, Italy and Spain. In each case, the material was cDNA or gDNA derived from T cells, B-cell-depleted T cells, or PBMCs.

In the source study's methods: Reference gene primer amplification in the assay estimated nucleated cell counts. Assay used: immunoSEQ multiplex PCR; TCRdb lists only in-frame clones, some missing. The V and J calls and clone size are taken from that table; D and trimming were inferred from the DNA. In the table there are about 97,000 clones, roughly four fifths of which are singletons. The TCR originated in a man aged 35 to 55 with active or convalescent COVID-19. The sequencing input was peripheral blood.

The CDR3 sequence: CASGRGGSPEQFF. The CDR3 nucleotides are TGTGCCAGTGGGCGGGGGGGCTCTCCGGAGCAGTTCTTC. This chain uses TRBV9 with TRBJ2-1; 9 bases map to TRBD2. The trim removed 8 bases at V and 10 bases at J, leaving 10 bases unmatched. The CDR3 is 13 residues long. Per the germline V gene, CDR1 is SGDLS and CDR2 is YYNGEE. The full variable domain, completed using reference TRBV9 and TRBJ2-1, is DSGVTQTPKHLITATGQRVTLRCSPRSGDLSVYWYQQSLDQGLQFLIQYYNGEERAKGNILERFSAQQFPDLHSELNLSSLELGDSALYFCASGRGGSPEQFFGPGTRLTVL.